This TCR beta chain was captured in a study of monozygotic twins with inflammatory bowel disease. General study findings and limits: T cell subtypes that differed could not be told apart.

RNA in its total form was extracted from whole blood, and T cells were not sorted. Template switching added UMIs carrying a 6-nucleotide sample barcode. TCRdb processed the 5' RACE reads again and assigns one entry to each CDR3 protein, with no DNA. Its table lists just over 300,000 distinct CDR3 sequences. The CDR3 runs to 18 residues. Germline-derived CDR1 and CDR2 are LGHDT and YNNKEL (reference sequence). In the case of this clonotype: Its antigen is unknown.

This sequence originates from a human donor with ulcerative colitis or Crohn's disease, or a healthy co-twin of an affected twin (not recorded which). V is TRBV3-1 and J is TRBJ2-1; TCRdb's assignment of TRBD2 cannot be checked, as there is no DNA. The sample comprised blood. CDR3 in amino acids: CASSQGLAGVRRHNEQFF.